The rows below give T cell receptor beta chains drawn from one sample of a study of blood T cell repertoires in COVID-19. TCRdb keeps only in-frame clones here, not all; method: immunoSEQ multiplex PCR. Here the sample spans roughly 280,000 clones, just under 90% being singletons. Material: PBMCs or T cells enriched from blood (not recorded which). The origin of the receptors is a woman in her fifties or sixties who had recovered from COVID-19. Both conserved end residues are part of each CDR3. D genes are given only for firm matches. Not all rows give a size; the values are once, few, many and, for expanded clones, a class.

clone size | J gene | V gene | D gene | CDR3 DNA | CDR3 protein
- | TRBJ2-7 | TRBV5-1 | TRBD2 | TGCGCCAGCAGCTTGGGACTAGCGGGAGGGGGCTACGAGCAGTACTTC | CASSLGLAGGGYEQYF
- | TRBJ2-5 | TRBV7-3 | - | TGTGCCAGCAGCTTAAGTCTAGCATCCCAAGAGACCCAGTACTTC | CASSLSLASQETQYF
- | TRBJ2-1 | TRBV30 | - | TGTGCCTGGAGATTAAACGGGGATGAGCAGTTCTTC | CAWRLNGDEQFF
- | TRBJ1-1 | TRBV5-4 | - | TGTGCCAGCAGCCCGGGGGTTGGTGCTTTCTTT | CASSPGVGAFF
- | TRBJ2-7 | TRBV7-9 | TRBD2 | TGTGCCAGCAGCTTAGAAGGAGTAGCGGGAGGGATGCGCGAGCAGTACTTC | CASSLEGVAGGMREQYF
- | TRBJ1-5 | TRBV11-3 | - | TGTGCCAGCAGCTTAGGCAGTAACGAACCCCAGCATTTT | CASSLGSNEPQHF
- | TRBJ1-2 | TRBV7-9 | - | TGTGCCAGCAGCTTAATCCCGACGCCGGGAGGTGATGGCTACACCTTC | CASSLIPTPGGDGYTF
- | TRBJ2-1 | TRBV6-5 | TRBD1 | TGTGCCAGCAGTTACCGGACAGGATACAATGAGCAGTTCTTC | CASSYRTGYNEQFF
- | TRBJ2-5 | TRBV2 | - | TGTGCCAGCAGTGAATATGAGACCCAGTACTTC | CASSEYETQYF
- | TRBJ2-1 | TRBV10-1 | TRBD2 | TGCGCCAGCAGTGAGTTGCTAGCGGGGTCTAATGAGCAGTTCTTC | CASSELLAGSNEQFF
once | TRBJ2-2 | TRBV5-1 | - | TGCGCCAGCACCCCAACGAACACCGGGGAGCTGTTTTTT | CASTPTNTGELFF
- | TRBJ1-3 | TRBV6-5 | - | TGTGCCAGCAGTTTCCATAGCTCTGGAAACACCATATATTTT | CASSFHSSGNTIYF
- | TRBJ2-5 | TRBV7-3 | - | TGTGCCAGCAGCCGTGGACAGCGGGAGACCCAGTACTTC | CASSRGQRETQYF
once | TRBJ2-7 | TRBV18 | TRBD1 | TGTGCCAGCTCAACCGATTGGACAGGGTCCGAGCAGTACTTC | CASSTDWTGSEQYF
- | TRBJ2-3 | TRBV24-1 | TRBD1 | TGTGCCACCAGTGATCCACAGGGGAGCACAGATACGCAGTATTTT | CATSDPQGSTDTQYF
- | TRBJ1-1 | TRBV5-1 | - | TGCGCCAGCAGCCTAGGGGCCCTGAACACTGAAGCTTTCTTT | CASSLGALNTEAFF
- | TRBJ1-6 | TRBV28 | - | TGTGCCAGCAGTTTGCCCCTTGGGCAGGTTAGTTCCGATAATTCACCCCTCCACTTT | CASSLPLGQVSSDNSPLHF
few | TRBJ2-1 | TRBV9 | TRBD2 | TGTGCCAGCAATCCGGGGGGACCCTACAATGAGCAGTTCTTC | CASNPGGPYNEQFF
- | TRBJ2-5 | TRBV14 | TRBD2 | TGTGCCAGCAGCCGGGGACTAGCGGAGACCCAGTACTTC | CASSRGLAETQYF
- | TRBJ1-2 | TRBV10-3 | - | TGTGCCATCAGTGAGTCGGGGCCCTATGGCTACACCTTC | CAISESGPYGYTF
- | TRBJ2-7 | TRBV7-8 | - | TGTGCCAGCAGCTTAAGTTCCGGACATTCCGATCTGCTCGTTGGCGAGCAGTACTTC | CASSLSSGHSDLLVGEQYF
- | TRBJ1-1 | TRBV6-4 | TRBD1 | TGTGCCAGCAGGGGGGACAGGGAGAACACTGAAGCTTTCTTT | CASRGDRENTEAFF
- | TRBJ1-2 | TRBV5-1 | TRBD1 | TGCGCCAGCAGCCCACAGGGGGATCCCTATGGCTACACCTTC | CASSPQGDPYGYTF
- | TRBJ1-4 | TRBV5-4 | TRBD1 | TGTGCCAGCAGCCCAGGTCTGACAGGGGACAATGAAAAACTGTTTTTT | CASSPGLTGDNEKLFF
- | TRBJ2-7 | TRBV28 | TRBD1 | TGTGCCAGCAGTCAGACGGACAGGCCGTCCGAGCAGTACTTC | CASSQTDRPSEQYF
- | TRBJ2-1 | TRBV14 | - | TGTGCCAGCAGCCAAGATAGAGCTCTAGCTAGGGCCGAGTTCTTC | CASSQDRALARAEFF
- | TRBJ2-3 | TRBV2 | - | TGTGCCAGCTCCTCTGCAGATACGCAGTATTTT | CASSSADTQYF
- | TRBJ2-1 | TRBV2 | TRBD1 | TGTGCCAGCAGTGATGTGGGTAGGGGGCTTGAGCAGTTCTTC | CASSDVGRGLEQFF
- | TRBJ1-6 | TRBV6-5 | TRBD1 | TGTGCCAGCAGTACCTCGACAGGGACTAATTCACCCCTCCACTTT | CASSTSTGTNSPLHF
- | TRBJ2-2 | TRBV27 | - | TGTGCCAGCAGCCTAACTTTCACCGGGGAGCTGTTTTTT | CASSLTFTGELFF
- | TRBJ2-2 | TRBV7-8 | TRBD2 | TGTGCCAGCAGGCCGTCGGGGGGGCCGGGCACCGGGGAGCTGTTTTTT | CASRPSGGPGTGELFF
- | TRBJ1-3 | TRBV15 | - | TGTGCCACCAGCAGAGGGGCCTCCGGGGGTGGAAACACCATATATTTT | CATSRGASGGGNTIYF
few | TRBJ2-7 | TRBV28 | - | TGTGCCAGCAGTTCCGGACAGTACTACGAGCAGTACTTC | CASSSGQYYEQYF
- | TRBJ2-1 | TRBV5-1 | TRBD2 | TGCGCCAGCAGCTTGGGTCTAGCGGGGTCCAATGAGCAGTTCTTC | CASSLGLAGSNEQFF
- | TRBJ1-2 | TRBV5-4 | - | TGTGCCAGCAGCTTGGATCAGGCCGAATATGGCTACACCTTC | CASSLDQAEYGYTF
- | TRBJ2-5 | TRBV28 | TRBD1 | TGTGCCAGCAGTTTATCATCGGCAGGGGGCCTCGAGACCCAGTACTTC | CASSLSSAGGLETQYF
- | TRBJ2-3 | TRBV27 | - | TGTGCCAGCAGTTCCCCCCCGGGGCGCAGGGGAGGGGATACGCAGTATTTT | CASSSPPGRRGGDTQYF
once | TRBJ2-1 | TRBV7-9 | TRBD1 | TGTGCCAGCAGCCTCGAGACAGGGAACAATGAGCAGTTCTTC | CASSLETGNNEQFF
- | TRBJ2-2 | TRBV9 | TRBD1 | TGTGCCAGCAGCGTAAGCTCGACAGGGTACACCGGGGAGCTGTTTTTT | CASSVSSTGYTGELFF
- | TRBJ1-3 | TRBV5-1 | - | TGCGCCAGCAGTCTGACAAACGCTGGAAACACCATATATTTT | CASSLTNAGNTIYF